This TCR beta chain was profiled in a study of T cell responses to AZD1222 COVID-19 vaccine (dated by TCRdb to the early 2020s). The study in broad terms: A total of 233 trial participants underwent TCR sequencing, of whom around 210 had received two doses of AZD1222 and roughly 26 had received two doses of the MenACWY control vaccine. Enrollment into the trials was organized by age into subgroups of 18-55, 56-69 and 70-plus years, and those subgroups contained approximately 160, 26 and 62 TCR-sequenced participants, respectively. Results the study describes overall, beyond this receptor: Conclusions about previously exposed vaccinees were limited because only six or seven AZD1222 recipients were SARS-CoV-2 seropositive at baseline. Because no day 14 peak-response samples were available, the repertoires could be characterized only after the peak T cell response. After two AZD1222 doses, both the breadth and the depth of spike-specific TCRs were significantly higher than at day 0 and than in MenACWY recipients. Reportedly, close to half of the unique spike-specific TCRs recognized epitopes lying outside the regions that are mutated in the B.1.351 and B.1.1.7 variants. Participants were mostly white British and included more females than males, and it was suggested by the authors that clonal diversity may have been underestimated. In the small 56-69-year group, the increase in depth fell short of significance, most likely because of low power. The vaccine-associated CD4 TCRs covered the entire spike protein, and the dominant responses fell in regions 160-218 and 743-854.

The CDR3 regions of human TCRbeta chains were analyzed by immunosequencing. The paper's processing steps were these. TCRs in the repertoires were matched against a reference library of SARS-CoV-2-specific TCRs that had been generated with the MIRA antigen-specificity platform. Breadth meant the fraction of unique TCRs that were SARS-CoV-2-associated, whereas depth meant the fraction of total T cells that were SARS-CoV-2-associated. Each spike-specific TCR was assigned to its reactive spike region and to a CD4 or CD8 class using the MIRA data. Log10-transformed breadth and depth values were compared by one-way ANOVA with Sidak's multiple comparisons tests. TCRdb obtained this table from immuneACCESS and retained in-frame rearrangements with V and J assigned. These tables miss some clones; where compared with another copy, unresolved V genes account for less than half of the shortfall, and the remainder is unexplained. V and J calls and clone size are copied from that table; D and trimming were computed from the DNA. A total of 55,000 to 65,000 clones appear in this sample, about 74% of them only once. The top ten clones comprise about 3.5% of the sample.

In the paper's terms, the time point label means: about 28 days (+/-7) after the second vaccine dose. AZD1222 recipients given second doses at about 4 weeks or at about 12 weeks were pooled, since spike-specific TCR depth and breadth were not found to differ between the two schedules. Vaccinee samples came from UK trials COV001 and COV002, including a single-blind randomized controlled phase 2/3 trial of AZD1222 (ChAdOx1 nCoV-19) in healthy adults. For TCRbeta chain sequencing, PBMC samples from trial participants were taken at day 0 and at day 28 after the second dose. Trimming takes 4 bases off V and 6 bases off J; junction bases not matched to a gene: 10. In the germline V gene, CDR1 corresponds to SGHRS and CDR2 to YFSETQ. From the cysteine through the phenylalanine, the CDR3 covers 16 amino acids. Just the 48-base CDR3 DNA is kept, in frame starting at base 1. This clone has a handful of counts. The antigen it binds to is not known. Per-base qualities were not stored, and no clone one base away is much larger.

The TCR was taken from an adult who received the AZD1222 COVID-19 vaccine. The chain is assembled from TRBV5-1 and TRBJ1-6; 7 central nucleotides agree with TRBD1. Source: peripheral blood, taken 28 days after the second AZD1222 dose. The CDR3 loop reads CASSPGTASFNSPLHF. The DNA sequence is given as TGCGCCAGCAGCCCCGGGACAGCGAGTTTTAATTCACCCCTCCACTTT.